The next 18 T cell receptor beta chains were all read from a single sample in a study of T cell responses to AZD1222 COVID-19 vaccine. The data were produced by immunoSEQ multiplex PCR, yet TCRdb's version contains in-frame clones alone and is incomplete. Counted here are 73,000 or so clones, 80% occurring once; the ten biggest clones make up less than 50%. The material sequenced was peripheral blood, taken 28 days after the second AZD1222 dose. Every receptor here comes from an adult who received the AZD1222 COVID-19 vaccine.

V and J are TRBV19 and TRBJ2-7, with 7 bases that match TRBD2. The CDR3 is 13 residues long. Germline-derived CDR1 and CDR2 are LNHDA and SQIVND (reference sequence). The J segment lost 4 bases and the V segment lost 6 bases, leaving 6 bases of the junction unmatched. In DNA, the CDR3 is TGTGCCAGTAGCTCTGGGAGGGCTTACGAGCAGTACTTC. Protein: CASSSGRAYEQYF.

V and J are TRBV9 and TRBJ2-5; 7 positions match TRBD2. Germline CDR1 SGDLS, CDR2 YYNGEE. This CDR3 has 15 residues. V shed 0 bases, J shed 0 bases, and the junction held 2 bases outside the gene matches. This CDR3 is CASSVGGTNQETQYF. The CDR3 nucleotides are TGTGCCAGCAGCGTAGGTGGGACTAACCAAGAGACCCAGTACTTC.

This chain joins TRBV7-9 and TRBJ1-2; TRBD1 aligns across 9 bases. The trim removed 6 bases at V and 4 bases at J, leaving 6 bases unmatched. CDR3 length: 14 residues. Germline CDR1 SEHNR, CDR2 FQNEAQ (reference sequence). CDR3 loop: CASSRDREGYGYTF. The CDR3 DNA is TGTGCCAGCAGTAGGGACAGGGAAGGCTATGGCTACACCTTC.

The J gene is TRBJ1-2, the V gene TRBV3-1 (or the pseudogene TRBV3-2); D possibly corresponds to TRBD1 (5 bases). Trimming removed 1 base from V and 3 bases from J, with 9 bases in between. CDR1 and CDR2 from the germline V gene are LGHDT and YNNKEL (reference sequence). CDR3 length: 14 amino acids. The DNA of the CDR3 is TGTGCCAGCAGCCAAGTAGAGGGGTACTATGGCTACACCTTC. This sequence encodes CASSQVEGYYGYTF.

J is TRBJ2-2 and V is TRBV3-1 (or the pseudogene TRBV3-2); weak D call: TRBD1 (5 bases). The CDR3 has 15 residues. Germline V gives CDR1 LGHDT, CDR2 YNNKEL (reference sequence). The V gene lost 5 bases and the J gene lost 2 bases, with 12 bases spanning the gap. CDR3 sequence (DNA): TGTGCCAGCAGCGCCCACAGGTCTAACACCGGGGAGCTGTTTTTT. Translation: CASSAHRSNTGELFF.

The V gene is TRBV9, the J gene TRBJ1-6, with D possibly matching TRBD1 (5 bases). The CDR3 has 19 residues. Germline V gene sequence: CDR1 SGDLS, CDR2 YYNGEE. V lost 0 bases, J lost 4 bases, and 20 bases lay in between. As DNA, the CDR3 is TGTGCCAGCAGCGTAGCCGGCCAGGTGGGACTGGGGTATAATTCACCCCTCCACTTT. Translating it yields CASSVAGQVGLGYNSPLHF.

This chain uses TRBV11-3 with TRBJ1-4, with D possibly being TRBD1 (6 bases). Trimming took 5 bases from V and 7 from J, leaving 20 bases between them. Germline assignment: CDR1 SGHNT and CDR2 YENEEA. The CDR3 runs 16 residues. DNA for the CDR3: TGTGCCAGCAGCATCATAGGTCAGGGGCAGGGTGAAAAACTGTTTTTT. Its translation is CASSIIGQGQGEKLFF.

The V gene is TRBV29-1, the J gene TRBJ2-2; 10 nucleotides line up with TRBD2. With 5 bases clipped from V and 1 base from J, the junction kept 10 bases outside the gene matches. CDR3 length: 17 amino acids. The germline V gene encodes CDR1 SQVTM and CDR2 ANQGSEA. DNA of the CDR3: TGCAGCGTTATAGATAGCGGGAGGTTCAGGAACACCGGGGAGCTGTTTTTT. The encoded protein is CSVIDSGRFRNTGELFF.

CDR3 loop: CASTLLDRSHQPQHF. The CDR3 DNA reads TGTGCCAGCACCCTATTAGACAGAAGTCATCAGCCCCAGCATTTT. The chain is built from TRBV28 and TRBJ1-5; maybe TRBD1 (5 bases). The CDR3 has 15 residues. V was pared by 7 bases and J by 5 bases, with 18 bases between. From germline, CDR1 is MDHEN and CDR2 SYDVKM.

This rearrangement joins TRBV27 to TRBJ1-1, with unresolved D. Germline lookup yields CDR1 MNHEY and CDR2 SMNVEV (reference sequence). V lost 2 bases and J lost 7, with 11 bases in between. The CDR3 extends over 13 amino acids. The chain's CDR3 is CASSLGPGYEAFF. In DNA form, the CDR3 reads TGTGCCAGCAGTTTAGGGCCGGGATATGAAGCTTTCTTT.

Note on this clone: No DNA is shown, since the ends of the CDR3 on it are uncertain; the CDR3 is the one TCRdb lists. The chain has TRBV21-1 and TRBJ1-2. TRBV21-1 is a listed pseudogene. The CDR3 sequence runs 16 residues, both termini included. This CDR3 reads CASSKVGRGTGYGYTF.

V gene TRBV4-1 combines with J gene TRBJ2-1; the D is unclear. Germline V gene lookup returns CDR1 MGHRA and CDR2 YSYEKL. Trimming shortened V by 0 bases and J by 9 bases, and 9 bases separated the two germline ends. CDR3 length: 13 residues. The DNA of the CDR3 is TGCGCCAGCAGCCAAGATATGGTGGGTGAGCAGTTCTTC. Translating it yields CASSQDMVGEQFF.

The chain uses TRBV3-1 (or the pseudogene TRBV3-2) and TRBJ2-7; no clear D gene. V gave up 2 bases and J gave up 0 bases, with 11 bases separating them. Germline V lookup: CDR1 LGHDT, CDR2 YNNKEL (reference sequence). The CDR3 runs to 15 residues. The CDR3 DNA reads as TGTGCCAGCAGCCAATTCAGCGCAAGCTCCTACGAGCAGTACTTC. Translating gives CASSQFSASSYEQYF.

CDR3: CAISEGGSNYGYTF. The CDR3 DNA sequence: TGTGCCATCAGTGAGGGAGGCTCCAACTATGGCTACACCTTC. V is TRBV10-3 and J is TRBJ1-2; D gene ambiguous. The CDR3 runs 14 residues. Trimming removed 2 bases from V and 2 bases from J, with 9 bases in between. The germline V gene encodes CDR1 ENHRY and CDR2 SYGVKD.

This chain connects TRBV14 to TRBJ2-5; no clear D gene. Germline CDR1 is SGHDN and CDR2 is FVKESK. There are 13 residues in the CDR3. Trimming took off 4 bases at V and 7 bases at J, with 13 bases between the two ends. CDR3 protein: CASSPIRVGTQYF. CDR3 bases: TGTGCCAGCAGCCCCATCCGAGTGGGGACCCAGTACTTC.

The chain employs TRBV5-5 and TRBJ2-7; D not resolved. CDR3 size: 15 residues. In germline, CDR1 is SGHKS, CDR2 YYEKEE (reference sequence). Between the trimmed V and J ends, which lost 1 base and 3 bases, there was a span of 14 bases. CDR3 sequence: CASSLLGVVGYEQYF. CDR3 in DNA: TGTGCCAGCAGCTTGTTGGGTGTGGTTGGCTACGAGCAGTACTTC.

The J gene is TRBJ2-1, the V gene TRBV11-2; 15 positions match TRBD2. The V and J ends lost 5 bases and 3 bases, in that order; junction bases with no gene match: 8. The CDR3 runs to 18 residues. CDR1 and CDR2 from the germline V gene are SGHAT and FQNNGV. CDR3 sequence reads: CASSGKGLAGGGYNEQFF. CDR3 nucleotides: TGTGCCAGCAGCGGGAAGGGACTAGCGGGAGGTGGCTACAATGAGCAGTTCTTC.

The rearrangement links TRBV11-2 to TRBJ1-3; unclear D gene. Germline loops: CDR1 SGHAT, CDR2 FQNNGV. This CDR3 region has 16 residues. The V end was cut by 0 bases, the J end by 0 bases, with 9 bases between. Here the CDR3 reads CASSLDGAFSGNTIYF. Written as DNA, the CDR3 is TGTGCCAGCAGCTTAGATGGAGCGTTCTCTGGAAACACCATATATTTT.